A selection of T cell receptor beta chains follows, all from one sample in a study of T cells after yellow fever vaccination. TCRdb used MiXCR to reprocess the 5' RACE reads, holding one entry per CDR3 protein. The table shows under 500,000 distinct CDR3 sequences, with 15% to 20% occurring only once. Sequenced material: PBMCs, taken before the yellow fever booster vaccination. The receptors here all came from a man younger than 35 who received the YFV17D yellow fever vaccine. Each CDR3 is given with its conserved first and last residue. The order of the fields is V gene, clone size, J gene, D gene, CDR3 protein, CDR3 DNA. D genes are given only for firm matches. Rows may omit the clone size; those that give it use once, few, many or a size class.

v_gene: TRBV24-1
abundance: NA
j_gene: TRBJ2-1
d_gene: NA
CDR3aa: CATVDYQRNEQFF
CDR3nt: TGTGCCACCGTGGACTACCAGCGGAATGAGCAGTTCTTC

v_gene: TRBV6-5
abundance: many
j_gene: TRBJ2-7
d_gene: TRBD1
CDR3aa: CASTSSVGRGPYEQYF
CDR3nt: TGTGCCAGCACATCGTCCGTTGGCAGGGGGCCCTACGAGCAGTACTTC

v_gene: TRBV4-1
abundance: NA
j_gene: TRBJ2-5
d_gene: NA
CDR3aa: CASSQLDPKTQYF
CDR3nt: TGCGCCAGCAGCCAATTGGACCCGAAGACCCAGTACTTC

v_gene: TRBV7-9
abundance: few
j_gene: TRBJ2-2
d_gene: NA
CDR3aa: CASSLGDPAPYTGELFF
CDR3nt: TGTGCCAGCAGCTTGGGTGACCCAGCCCCTTACACCGGGGAGCTGTTTTTT

v_gene: TRBV12-3/TRBV12-4
abundance: many
j_gene: TRBJ1-2
d_gene: TRBD1
CDR3aa: CASSRPGTGLYGYTF
CDR3nt: TGTGCCAGCAGCCGTCCCGGGACAGGGCTCTATGGCTACACCTTC

v_gene: TRBV7-9
abundance: few
j_gene: TRBJ1-4
d_gene: NA
CDR3aa: CASRGRNEKLFF
CDR3nt: TGTGCCAGCAGGGGACGGAATGAAAAACTGTTTTTT

v_gene: TRBV28
abundance: NA
j_gene: TRBJ2-5
d_gene: NA
CDR3aa: CASSEGGSHGGTQYF
CDR3nt: TGTGCCAGCAGTGAGGGGGGGAGCCACGGAGGGACCCAGTACTTC

v_gene: TRBV5-6
abundance: few
j_gene: TRBJ2-7
d_gene: TRBD2
CDR3aa: CASSYAGRGSYEQYF
CDR3nt: TGTGCCAGCAGCTATGCCGGGAGGGGATCCTACGAGCAGTACTTC

v_gene: TRBV20-1
abundance: NA
j_gene: TRBJ2-2
d_gene: NA
CDR3aa: CSARARLELFF
CDR3nt: TGCAGTGCTAGAGCCCGCCTGGAGCTGTTTTTT

v_gene: TRBV7-2
abundance: NA
j_gene: TRBJ1-4
d_gene: NA
CDR3aa: CASSLASGAQGEKLFF
CDR3nt: TGTGCCAGCAGCTTAGCGTCGGGAGCCCAGGGTGAAAAACTGTTTTTT

v_gene: TRBV12-3/TRBV12-4
abundance: many
j_gene: TRBJ1-1
d_gene: NA
CDR3aa: CASSFGFGAFF
CDR3nt: TGTGCCAGCAGTTTTGGGTTTGGAGCTTTCTTT

v_gene: TRBV6-5
abundance: NA
j_gene: TRBJ2-7
d_gene: NA
CDR3aa: CASSRGGDSYEQYF
CDR3nt: TGTGCCAGCAGCCGAGGGGGGGACTCCTACGAGCAGTACTTC

v_gene: TRBV11-2
abundance: NA
j_gene: TRBJ1-2
d_gene: NA
CDR3aa: CASSHVRGYTF
CDR3nt: TGTGCCAGCAGCCATGTGAGGGGCTACACCTTC